This TCR beta chain was profiled in a study of cytomegalovirus exposure and HLA in healthy donors. For the study at large: The approximately 670 first-cohort repertoires and the 95 to 150 validation repertoires shared the same platform, a later analysis reported. Study-wide findings and caveats: As was reported, the classifier diagnosed cytomegalovirus status with high specificity and sensitivity. Most TCRs appeared rarely, but some public TCRs recurred in many donors.

Produced via immunoSEQ multiplex PCR; TCRdb's table is partial and in-frame only. The table lists 280,000 or so clones, around 89% of them singletons. To note about this clone: Antigen: not known.

Looked up from germline, CDR1 is SGHVS and CDR2 is FNYEAQ. V trimming: 5 bases; J trimming: 6 bases; junction bases outside the gene matches: 3. The CDR3 is 14 residues long. The sequencing sample was made of PBMCs. V gene TRBV7-6 combines with J gene TRBJ2-2, with 10 bases that match TRBD1. This TCR came from a woman aged 18 to 35 in good health and CMV-seronegative. As DNA, the CDR3 is TGTGCCAGCAGCCTGGGACAGGGGTCCGGGGAGCTGTTTTTT. It encodes CASSLGQGSGELFF. The whole variable domain, remainder taken from reference TRBV7-6 and TRBJ2-2, is GAGVSQSPRYKVTKRGQDVALRCDPISGHVSLYWYRQALGQGPEFLTYFNYEAQQDKSGLPNDRFSAERPEGSISTLTIQRTEQRDSAMYRCASSLGQGSGELFFGEGSRLTVL.